This T cell receptor (beta chain) comes out of a study of cytomegalovirus exposure and HLA in healthy donors. Study observations and caveats: Reports credit the classifier with highly specific, highly sensitive diagnosis of cytomegalovirus status. The productive fraction for most TCR beta V segments was about 87% or about 30% in an earlier analysis.

With 7 bases clipped from V and 4 bases from J, the junction kept 7 bases outside the gene matches. Germline CDR1 MNHNY, CDR2 SVGAGI (reference sequence). This CDR3 contains 15 residues. Details on this clone: Its matching antigen is unknown.

The PCR contained 60 Vbeta and 13 Jbeta primers. The data were produced by immunoSEQ multiplex PCR, yet TCRdb's version contains in-frame clones alone and is incomplete. Here the sample spans about 190,000 clones, more than 70% being singletons. The chain carries TRBV6-6 and TRBJ2-1; 10 nucleotides align to TRBD2. The sequence derives from a man aged 25-45 years in good health and CMV-seropositive. The material sequenced was PBMCs. In DNA, the CDR3 is TGTGCCAGCAATCCACTAGCGGGGAGATACAATGAGCAGTTCTTC. It encodes CASNPLAGRYNEQFF.